Shown below are 29 T cell receptor beta chains from a single sample sequenced in a study of control samples from healthy donors and cancer patients. Here immunoSEQ multiplex PCR was the method, and the copy in TCRdb shows in-frame clones only, minus some. The top ten hold 14% of the sample, which has some 140,000 clones, around 94% seen once. The material sequenced was PBMCs. The source is a man aged 60 to 69 with colorectal cancer.

CDR3 DNA: TGTGCCACCAGTGATTTTAGCGGGGGGGCCCTTGATTGGAATGAGCAGTTCTTC. It is translated as CATSDFSGGALDWNEQFF. The chain joins TRBV24-1 to TRBJ2-1, with TRBD2 matching 11 bases. This CDR3 is 18 amino acids long. V was clipped by 1 base and J by 7 bases; unmatched bases: 11. CDR1 and CDR2 (germline): KGHDR, SFDVKD.

The V call is TRBV9, the J call TRBJ2-3; unclear D gene. With 2 bases removed from V and 7 bases from J, the gap between germline ends came to 11 bases. There are 13 residues in the CDR3. From germline, CDR1 is SGDLS and CDR2 YYNGEE. As DNA, the CDR3 is TGTGCCAGCAGCGTGTCAGAACTAAATACGCAGTATTTT. Protein: CASSVSELNTQYF.

This clone was seen a few times. The rearrangement uses TRBV4-3 and TRBJ1-3; 7 bases agree with TRBD1. The V gene end was trimmed by 6 bases and the J gene end by 0 bases; junction bases not matched to a gene: 5. In germline, CDR1 is LGHNA, CDR2 YSLEER. The CDR3 is 15 amino acids. The DNA for the CDR3 is TGCGCCAGCAGTCGGGACAGTGGCTCTGGAAACACCATATATTTT. Its protein is CASSRDSGSGNTIYF.

The V gene is TRBV24-1, the J gene TRBJ2-1; D may be TRBD2 (6 bases). The CDR3 is made up of 14 amino acids. Germline V lookup: CDR1 KGHDR, CDR2 SFDVKD. V lost 4 bases, J lost 6 bases, and 12 bases lay in between. This CDR3 reads CATSEVSGVNEQFF. The CDR3 DNA sequence: TGTGCCACCAGTGAGGTGTCGGGGGTCAATGAGCAGTTCTTC.

This CDR3 reads CATSGGPGSTIYF. The CDR3 DNA is TGTGCCACCAGTGGGGGCCCCGGGAGCACCATATATTTT. The chain recombines TRBV24-1 with TRBJ1-3, with D possibly matching TRBD1 (5 bases). Germline loops: CDR1 KGHDR, CDR2 SFDVKD. Between the trimmed V and J ends, which lost 5 bases and 9 bases, there was a span of 13 bases. CDR3 size: 13 residues.

The genes are TRBV19 and TRBJ2-1; tentative D call: TRBD2 (5 bases). From germline, CDR1 is LNHDA and CDR2 SQIVND (reference sequence). The CDR3 loop spans 12 amino acids. V lost 10 bases, J lost 3 bases, and 10 bases lay in between. CDR3 sequence reads: CATGRLYNEQFF. The DNA of the CDR3 is TGTGCCACTGGGAGACTCTACAATGAGCAGTTCTTC.

V gene TRBV24-1 combines with J gene TRBJ2-1; tentatively, D is TRBD1 (5 bases). V was pared by 3 bases and J by 8 bases, with 13 bases between. From germline, CDR1 is KGHDR and CDR2 SFDVKD. The CDR3 runs to 14 residues. This chain's CDR3 is CATSDQDTLHEQFF. The CDR3 DNA follows: TGTGCCACCAGTGATCAGGACACCCTCCATGAGCAGTTCTTC.

The rearrangement links TRBV27 to TRBJ2-5, with TRBD2 matching over 7 bases. With 7 bases clipped from V and 1 base from J, the junction kept 9 bases outside the gene matches. This CDR3 region has 15 residues. The germline CDR1 and CDR2 sequences are MNHEY and SMNVEV (reference sequence). CDR3 sequence reads: CASKWFGGIQETQYF. For the CDR3, the DNA is TGTGCCAGCAAATGGTTCGGGGGGATCCAAGAGACCCAGTACTTC.

This clone has just one count. V is TRBV5-1 and J is TRBJ2-3; 13 bases are a match to TRBD2. Per germline, CDR1 SGHRS and CDR2 YFSETQ. Trimming took 9 bases from V and 2 from J; bases not matched to a gene: 6. The length of the CDR3 is 15 residues. CDR3 sequence reads: CATRLAGGNTDTQYF. CDR3 in DNA: TGCGCCACCAGACTAGCGGGGGGAAACACAGATACGCAGTATTTT. Complete variable domain (other parts from reference TRBV5-1 and TRBJ2-3): KAGVTQTPRYLIKTRGQQVTLSCSPISGHRSVSWYQQTPGQGLQFLFEYFSETQRNKGNFPGRFSGRQFSNSRSEMNVSTLELGDSALYLCATRLAGGNTDTQYFGPGTRLTVL.

This rearrangement joins TRBV10-3 to TRBJ2-2; D gene ambiguous. Trimming pared 0 bases from V and 4 bases from J, leaving 9 bases between. Germline CDR1 is ENHRY and CDR2 is SYGVKD. The CDR3 is 15 residues long. CDR3 in DNA: TGTGCCATCAGTGAGTCGGAGTCGGTCACCGGGGAGCTGTTTTTT. This sequence encodes CAISESESVTGELFF.

The chain is built from TRBV4-2 and TRBJ1-1; possible D gene TRBD1, 5 bases. V lost 0 bases, J lost 4 bases, and 12 bases lay in between. Germline V gives CDR1 LGHNA, CDR2 YNFKEQ. The CDR3 loop spans 15 amino acids. For the CDR3, the DNA is TGTGCCAGCAGCCAAGAATTCCGGGGCATCACTGAAGCTTTCTTT. This translates into CASSQEFRGITEAFF.

This chain joins TRBV29-1 and TRBJ2-7, with D maybe TRBD1 (6 bases). Germline V gene lookup returns CDR1 SQVTM and CDR2 ANQGSEA. There are 13 residues in the CDR3. Deletions cut 6 bases from V and 6 bases from J, with 18 bases between. The CDR3: CSVATGLRVEQYF. The CDR3 region has the DNA TGCAGCGTCGCTACAGGGCTACGGGTCGAGCAGTACTTC.

The chain uses TRBV5-1 and TRBJ2-3; D is possibly TRBD1 (6 bases). This CDR3 contains 14 residues. The germline V and J ends were trimmed by 4 bases and 6 bases, with 15 bases remaining between them. In germline, CDR1 is SGHRS, CDR2 YFSETQ. The CDR3 DNA sequence: TGCGCCAGCAGCCTCGGGCTTAGGGGGGATACGCAGTATTTT. It codes for CASSLGLRGDTQYF.

Regarding this clone: An end of the junction does not agree with germline; a read error may underlie this. V is TRBV19 and J is TRBJ1-2; TRBD1 matches 7 bases. This CDR3 region has 9 residues. The germline V gene has CDR1 LNHDA and CDR2 SQIVND (reference sequence). CDR3 nucleotides: TGTGCCAGCGGGGAGGACAGGAGCTTC. Its translation: CASGEDRSF.

This chain links TRBV4-1 with TRBJ2-5, with D hard to call. CDR1 and CDR2 from the germline V gene are MGHRA and YSYEKL. Trimming removed 0 bases at V and 4 bases at J, with 12 bases between. This CDR3 comprises 15 residues. For the CDR3, the DNA is TGCGCCAGCAGCCAAGATCTAGGGTTGCGAGAGACCCAGTACTTC. Its translation: CASSQDLGLRETQYF.

This clone has a single count. The chain combines TRBV5-1 with TRBJ2-1; tentatively, D is TRBD1 (6 bases). The V and J ends lost 0 bases and 2 bases respectively, with 9 bases between them. The CDR3 is 15 residues long. CDR1 is SGHRS and CDR2 is YFSETQ in the germline V gene. CDR3 nucleotides: TGCGCCAGCAGCTTGGGGGCAGGGGCCTACAATGAGCAGTTCTTC. Its protein product is CASSLGAGAYNEQFF.

The sample holds one count of this clone. The V gene is TRBV2, the J gene TRBJ1-5; D is uncertain. V was pared by 1 base and J by 4 bases, with 8 bases between. The CDR3 has 14 amino acids. Germline V CDR1 and CDR2: SNHLY, FYNNEI. CDR3 nucleotides: TGTGCCAGCAGTGAAGTAGCGGAAAATCAGCCCCAGCATTTT. Protein: CASSEVAENQPQHF.

The chain has TRBV19 and TRBJ1-3; no reliable D call. The CDR3 is made up of 15 amino acids. Trimming left V 5 bases short and J 4 bases short, with 15 bases between. Germline V lookup: CDR1 LNHDA, CDR2 SQIVND (reference sequence). CDR3 sequence (DNA): TGTGCCAGTAGTCCCCGTGGCGGAGTAGGAAACACCATATATTTT. Amino acids: CASSPRGGVGNTIYF.

This sequence joins TRBV7-8 and TRBJ2-1; the match to TRBD1 covers 7 bases. The CDR3 consists of 14 residues. Per the germline V gene, CDR1 is SGHVS and CDR2 is FQNEAQ. Trimming took 1 base from V and 5 from J; bases not matched to a gene: 2. This chain's CDR3 is CASSLDRGHNEQFF. The CDR3 DNA sequence: TGTGCCAGCAGCTTAGACAGGGGCCACAATGAGCAGTTCTTC.

The chain employs TRBV3-1 (or the pseudogene TRBV3-2) and TRBJ2-5; 9 bases align to TRBD2. With 6 bases clipped from V and 2 bases from J, the junction kept 10 bases outside the gene matches. Germline CDR1 is LGHDT and CDR2 is YNNKEL (reference sequence). CDR3 length: 16 residues. The CDR3 nucleotides read TGTGCCAGCAGAAACGTGCGGCGGGGGGGACAAGAGACCCAGTACTTC. Protein sequence: CASRNVRRGGQETQYF.

The chain joins TRBV3-1 (or the pseudogene TRBV3-2) to TRBJ1-2; D gene unclear. This CDR3 spans 14 amino acids. V gave up 0 bases and J gave up 8 bases, with 13 bases separating them. CDR1 and CDR2 (germline): LGHDT, YNNKEL (reference sequence). CDR3: CASSQDIGVGGYTF. The CDR3 DNA reads TGTGCCAGCAGCCAAGATATCGGGGTGGGCGGCTACACCTTC.

This clone showed up just once. This chain joins TRBV3-1 (or the pseudogene TRBV3-2) and TRBJ1-2; TRBD1 might be the D (5 bases). Between the trimmed V and J ends, which lost 0 bases and 7 bases, there was a span of 15 bases. The germline V gene encodes CDR1 LGHDT and CDR2 YNNKEL (reference sequence). CDR3 size: 15 residues. The CDR3 DNA reads as TGTGCCAGCAGCCAAGAAGTGGCCGGGCAGGGTGGCTACACCTTC. This translates into CASSQEVAGQGGYTF.

The chain combines TRBV7-9 with TRBJ2-5, with 8 bases matching TRBD1. The CDR3 consists of 17 residues. CDR1 SEHNR and CDR2 FQNEAQ come from the germline V gene (reference sequence). The J segment lost 1 base and the V segment lost 1 base, leaving 8 bases of the junction unmatched. The CDR3 is CASSLGGTGGSQETQYF. The CDR3 nucleotides read TGTGCCAGCAGCTTAGGTGGGACAGGAGGGTCCCAAGAGACCCAGTACTTC. The variable domain in full, completed from reference TRBV7-9 and TRBJ2-5, reads DTGVSQNPRHKITKRGQNVTFRCDPISEHNRLYWYRQTLGQGPEFLTYFQNEAQLEKSRLLSDRFSAERPKGSFSTLEIQRTEQGDSAMYLCASSLGGTGGSQETQYFGPGTRLLVL.

This chain links TRBV5-1 with TRBJ2-7, with TRBD2 matching 8 bases. Germline trimming cut 1 base from V and 7 bases from J; bases unmatched to any gene: 16. Germline CDR1 reads SGHRS; CDR2 reads YFSETQ. The CDR3 has 17 amino acids. The CDR3 reads CASSLLGLAGSREEQYF. For the CDR3, the DNA is TGCGCCAGCAGCTTGTTGGGGTTAGCGGGGTCGCGAGAGGAGCAGTACTTC.

The chain links TRBV6-5 to TRBJ2-3; tentatively, D is TRBD1 or TRBD2 (5 bases each). CDR1 is MNHEY, CDR2 SVGAGI, per germline. CDR3 length: 15 residues. Between the trimmed V and J ends, which lost 0 bases and 3 bases, there was a span of 10 bases. Here the CDR3 DNA reads TGTGCCAGCAGTTACTCACCGGGGCGGACAGATACGCAGTATTTT. The encoded protein is CASSYSPGRTDTQYF.

V and J are TRBV30 and TRBJ2-5, with D possibly TRBD1 on 5 matching bases. Germline assignment: CDR1 GTSNPN and CDR2 SVGIG (reference sequence). Trimming pared 0 bases from V and 2 bases from J, leaving 7 bases between. The CDR3 extends over 13 amino acids. Here the CDR3 DNA reads TGTGCCTGGAGTGTCCAGGGACAAGAGACCCAGTACTTC. It is translated as CAWSVQGQETQYF. Based on the CDR3 plus reference TRBV30 and TRBJ2-5, the full variable domain is SQTIHQWPATLVQPVGSPLSLECTVEGTSNPNLYWYRQAAGRGLQLLFYSVGIGQISSEVPQNLSASRPQDRQFILSSKKLLLSDSGFYLCAWSVQGQETQYFGPGTRLLVL.

This clone appeared a single time. This sequence joins TRBV10-3 and TRBJ1-5, with D possibly matching TRBD1 (5 bases). This CDR3 contains 14 residues. Trimming took 4 bases from V and 5 from J, leaving 12 bases between them. Germline CDR1 is ENHRY and CDR2 is SYGVKD. The CDR3 nucleotides read TGTGCCATCAGTGGAGGGGCATCGGATCAGCCCCAGCATTTT. This sequence encodes CAISGGASDQPQHF.

The chain has TRBV2 and TRBJ2-7, with 8 positions matching TRBD2. Germline V CDR1 and CDR2: SNHLY, FYNNEI. The V gene end was trimmed by 8 bases and the J gene end by 7 bases; junction bases not matched to a gene: 16. The length of the CDR3 is 15 residues. CDR3 sequence reads: CASELIAGSTTEQYF. The CDR3 DNA is TGTGCCAGCGAGTTAATAGCGGGGTCTACAACGGAGCAGTACTTC.

This chain connects TRBV9 to TRBJ2-5; D unresolved. This CDR3 is 15 amino acids long. V was cut by 1 base and J by 2 bases, with 12 bases left in between. Germline CDR1 SGDLS, CDR2 YYNGEE. The CDR3: CASSVSGFDQETQYF. The CDR3 DNA sequence: TGTGCCAGCAGCGTATCTGGTTTCGATCAAGAGACCCAGTACTTC.